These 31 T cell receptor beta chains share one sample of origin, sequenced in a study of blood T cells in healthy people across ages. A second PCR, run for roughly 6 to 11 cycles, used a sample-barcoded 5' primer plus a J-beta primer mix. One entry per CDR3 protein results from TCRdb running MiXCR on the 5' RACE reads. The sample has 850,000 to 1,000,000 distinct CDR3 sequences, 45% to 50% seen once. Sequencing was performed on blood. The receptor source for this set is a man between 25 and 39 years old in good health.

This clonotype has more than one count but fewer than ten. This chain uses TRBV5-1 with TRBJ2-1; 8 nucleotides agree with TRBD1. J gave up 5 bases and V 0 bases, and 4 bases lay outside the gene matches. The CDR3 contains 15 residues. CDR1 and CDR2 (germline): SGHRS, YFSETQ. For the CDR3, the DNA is TGCGCCAGCAGCTTGGTTGGACAGGGTGACAATGAGCAGTTCTTC. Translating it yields CASSLVGQGDNEQFF.

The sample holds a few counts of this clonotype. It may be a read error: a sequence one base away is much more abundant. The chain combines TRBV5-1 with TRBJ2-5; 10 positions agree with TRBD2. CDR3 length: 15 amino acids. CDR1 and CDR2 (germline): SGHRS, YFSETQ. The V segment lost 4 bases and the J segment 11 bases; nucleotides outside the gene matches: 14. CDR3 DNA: TGCGCCAGCAGCCTCCTAGGACTAGCGGACAATGAGCAGTACTTC. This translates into CASSLLGLADNEQYF.

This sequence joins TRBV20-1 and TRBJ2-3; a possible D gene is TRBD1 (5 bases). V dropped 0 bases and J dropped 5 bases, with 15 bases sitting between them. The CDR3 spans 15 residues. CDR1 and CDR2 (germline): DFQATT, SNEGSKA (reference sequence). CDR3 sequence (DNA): TGCAGTGCTAGAGATGCAGGCAGGGCGCGAGATACGCAGTATTTT. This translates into CSARDAGRARDTQYF.

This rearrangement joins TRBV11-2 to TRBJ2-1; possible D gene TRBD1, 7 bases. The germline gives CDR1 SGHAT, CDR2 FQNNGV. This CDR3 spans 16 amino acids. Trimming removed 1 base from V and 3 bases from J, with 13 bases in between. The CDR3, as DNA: TGTGCCAGCAGCTTAGTGGGGGGACAGCTCTACAATGAGCAGTTCTTC. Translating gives CASSLVGGQLYNEQFF.

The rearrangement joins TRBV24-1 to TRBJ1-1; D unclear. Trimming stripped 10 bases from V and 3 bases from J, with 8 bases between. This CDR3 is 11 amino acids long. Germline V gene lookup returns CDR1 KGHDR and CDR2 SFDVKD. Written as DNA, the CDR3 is TGTGCCACGACTAAATACACTGAAGCTTTCTTT. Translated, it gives CATTKYTEAFF.

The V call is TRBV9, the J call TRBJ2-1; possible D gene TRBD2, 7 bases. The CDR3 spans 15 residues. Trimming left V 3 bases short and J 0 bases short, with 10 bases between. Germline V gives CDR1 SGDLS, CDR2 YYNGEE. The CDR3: CASSEGGGSYNEQFF. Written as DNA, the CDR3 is TGTGCCAGCAGCGAGGGGGGGGGCTCCTACAATGAGCAGTTCTTC.

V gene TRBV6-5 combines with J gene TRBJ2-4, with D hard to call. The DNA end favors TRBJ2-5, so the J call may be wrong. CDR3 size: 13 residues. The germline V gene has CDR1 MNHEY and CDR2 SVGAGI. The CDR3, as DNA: TGTGCCAGCAGTTCCCGACTTGGTGAGACCCAGTACTTC. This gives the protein CASSSRLGETQYF.

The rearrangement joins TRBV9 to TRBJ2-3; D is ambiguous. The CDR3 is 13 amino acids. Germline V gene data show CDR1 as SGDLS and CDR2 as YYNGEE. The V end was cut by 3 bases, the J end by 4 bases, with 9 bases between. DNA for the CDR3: TGTGCCAGCAGCGCGCAGGAGCCAGATACGCAGTATTTT. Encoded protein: CASSAQEPDTQYF.

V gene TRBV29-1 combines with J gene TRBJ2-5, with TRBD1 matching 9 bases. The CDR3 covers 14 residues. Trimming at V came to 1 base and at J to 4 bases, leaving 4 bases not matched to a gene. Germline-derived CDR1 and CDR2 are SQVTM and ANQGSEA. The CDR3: CSVEAQGAGETQYF. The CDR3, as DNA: TGCAGCGTTGAAGCACAGGGGGCGGGAGAGACCCAGTACTTC.

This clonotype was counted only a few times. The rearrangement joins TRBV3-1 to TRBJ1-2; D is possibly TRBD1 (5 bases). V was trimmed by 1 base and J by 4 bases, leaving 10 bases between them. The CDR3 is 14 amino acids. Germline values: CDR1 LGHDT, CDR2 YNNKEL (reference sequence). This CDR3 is CASSQGDRSYGYTF. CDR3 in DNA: TGTGCCAGCAGCCAAGGCGACAGATCCTATGGCTACACCTTC.

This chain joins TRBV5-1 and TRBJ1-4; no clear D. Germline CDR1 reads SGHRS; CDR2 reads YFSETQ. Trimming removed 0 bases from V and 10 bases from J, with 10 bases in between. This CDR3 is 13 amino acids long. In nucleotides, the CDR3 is TGCGCCAGCAGCTTGGAGGGCTCGAGAAAACTGTTTTTT. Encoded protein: CASSLEGSRKLFF.

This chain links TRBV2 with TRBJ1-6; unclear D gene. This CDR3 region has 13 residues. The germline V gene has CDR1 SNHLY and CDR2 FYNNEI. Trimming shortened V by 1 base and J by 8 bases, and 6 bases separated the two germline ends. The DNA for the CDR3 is TGTGCCAGCAGTGAAGGGACCGATTCACCCCTCCACTTT. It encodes CASSEGTDSPLHF.

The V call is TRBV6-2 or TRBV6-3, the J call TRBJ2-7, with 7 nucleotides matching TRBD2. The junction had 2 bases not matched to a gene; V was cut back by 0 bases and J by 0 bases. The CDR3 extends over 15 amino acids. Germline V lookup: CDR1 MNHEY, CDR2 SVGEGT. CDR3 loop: CASSYSAGSSYEQYF. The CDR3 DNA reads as TGTGCCAGCAGTTACTCAGCGGGGAGCTCCTACGAGCAGTACTTC.

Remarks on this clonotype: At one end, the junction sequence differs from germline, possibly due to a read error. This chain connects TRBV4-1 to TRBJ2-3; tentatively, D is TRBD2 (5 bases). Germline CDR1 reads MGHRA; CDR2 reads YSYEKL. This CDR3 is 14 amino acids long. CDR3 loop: CAGSQVLASDTQYF. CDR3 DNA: TGCGCCGGCAGCCAAGTTTTAGCGTCAGATACGCAGTATTTT.

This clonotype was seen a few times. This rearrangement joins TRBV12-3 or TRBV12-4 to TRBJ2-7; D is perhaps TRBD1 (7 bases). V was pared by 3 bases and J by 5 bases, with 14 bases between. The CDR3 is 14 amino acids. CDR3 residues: CASSFRQGGDEQYF. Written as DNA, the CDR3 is TGTGCCAGCAGTTTCAGGCAGGGGGGCGACGAGCAGTACTTC.

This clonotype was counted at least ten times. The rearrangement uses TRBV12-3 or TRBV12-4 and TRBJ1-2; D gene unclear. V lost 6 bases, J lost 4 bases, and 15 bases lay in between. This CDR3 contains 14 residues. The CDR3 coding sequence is TGTGCCAGCAGAAAAACAGAAGGGCCCTATGGCTACACCTTC. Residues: CASRKTEGPYGYTF.

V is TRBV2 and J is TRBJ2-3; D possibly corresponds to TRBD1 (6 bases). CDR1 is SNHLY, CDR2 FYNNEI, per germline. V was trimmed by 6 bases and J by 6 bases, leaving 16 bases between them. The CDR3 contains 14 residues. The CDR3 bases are TGTGCCAGCAGGATCTTACAGGGTACGGATACGCAGTATTTT. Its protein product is CASRILQGTDTQYF.

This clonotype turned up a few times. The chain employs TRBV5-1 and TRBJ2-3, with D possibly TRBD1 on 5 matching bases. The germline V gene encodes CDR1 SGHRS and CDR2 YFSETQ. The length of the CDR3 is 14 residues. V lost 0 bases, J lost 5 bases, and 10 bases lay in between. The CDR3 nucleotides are TGCGCCAGCAGCTTGGTTACAGGATTAGATACGCAGTATTTT. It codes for CASSLVTGLDTQYF.

The CDR3 DNA follows: TGCGCCAGCAGCCAAGAAGAAGCGGGGTTCCAAGAGACCCAGTACTTC. As protein: CASSQEEAGFQETQYF. The rearrangement joins TRBV4-1 to TRBJ2-5; 7 nucleotides match TRBD2. Germline V gene lookup returns CDR1 MGHRA and CDR2 YSYEKL. Trimming took 0 bases from V and 1 from J; bases not matched to a gene: 5. This CDR3 has 16 amino acids.

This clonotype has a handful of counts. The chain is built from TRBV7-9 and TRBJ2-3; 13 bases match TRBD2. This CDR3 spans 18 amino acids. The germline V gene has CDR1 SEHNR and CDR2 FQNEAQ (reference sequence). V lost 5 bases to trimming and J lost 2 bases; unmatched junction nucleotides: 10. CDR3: CASSPRTSGGFDTDTQYF. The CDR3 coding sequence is TGTGCCAGCAGCCCGAGGACTAGCGGGGGCTTCGACACAGATACGCAGTATTTT. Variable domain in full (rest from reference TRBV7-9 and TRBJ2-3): DTGVSQNPRHKITKRGQNVTFRCDPISEHNRLYWYRQTLGQGPEFLTYFQNEAQLEKSRLLSDRFSAERPKGSFSTLEIQRTEQGDSAMYLCASSPRTSGGFDTDTQYFGPGTRLTVL.

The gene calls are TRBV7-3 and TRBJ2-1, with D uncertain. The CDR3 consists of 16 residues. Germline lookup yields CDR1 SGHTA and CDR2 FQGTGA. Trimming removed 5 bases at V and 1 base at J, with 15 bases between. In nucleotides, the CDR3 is TGTGCCAGCAGCCCGGACCCGGGTTTGTCCTACAATGAGCAGTTCTTC. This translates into CASSPDPGLSYNEQFF.

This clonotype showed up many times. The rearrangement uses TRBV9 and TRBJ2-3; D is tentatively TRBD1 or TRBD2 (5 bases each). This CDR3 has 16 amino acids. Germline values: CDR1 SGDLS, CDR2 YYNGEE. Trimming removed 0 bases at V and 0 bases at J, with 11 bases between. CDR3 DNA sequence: TGTGCCAGCAGCGTAGCAGCAGGGACGAGCACAGATACGCAGTATTTT. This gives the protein CASSVAAGTSTDTQYF.

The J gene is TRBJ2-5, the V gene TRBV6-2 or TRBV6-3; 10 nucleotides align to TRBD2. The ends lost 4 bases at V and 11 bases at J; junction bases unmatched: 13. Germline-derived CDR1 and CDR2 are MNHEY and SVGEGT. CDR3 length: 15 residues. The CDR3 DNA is TGTGCCAGCAGTTCGAGCGGGGGGGCCCAAAATGAGCAGTACTTC. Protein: CASSSSGGAQNEQYF.

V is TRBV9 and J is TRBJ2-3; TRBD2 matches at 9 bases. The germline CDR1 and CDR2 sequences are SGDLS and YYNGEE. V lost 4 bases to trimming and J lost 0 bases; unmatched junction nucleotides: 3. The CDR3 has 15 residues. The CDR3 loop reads CASSLAGRSTDTQYF. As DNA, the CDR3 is TGTGCCAGCAGCCTAGCGGGACGTAGCACAGATACGCAGTATTTT.

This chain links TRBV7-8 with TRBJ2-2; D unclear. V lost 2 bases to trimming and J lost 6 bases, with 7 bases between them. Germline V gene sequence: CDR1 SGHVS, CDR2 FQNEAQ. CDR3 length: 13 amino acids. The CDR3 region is CASSLSWAGELFF. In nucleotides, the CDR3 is TGTGCCAGCAGCTTATCATGGGCCGGGGAGCTGTTTTTT.

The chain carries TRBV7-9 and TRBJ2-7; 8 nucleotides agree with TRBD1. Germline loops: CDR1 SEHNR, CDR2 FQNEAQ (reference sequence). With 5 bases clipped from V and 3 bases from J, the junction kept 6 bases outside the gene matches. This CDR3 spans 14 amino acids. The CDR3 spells CASSGTDRVYEQYF. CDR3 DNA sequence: TGTGCCAGCAGCGGAACGGACAGGGTCTACGAGCAGTACTTC.

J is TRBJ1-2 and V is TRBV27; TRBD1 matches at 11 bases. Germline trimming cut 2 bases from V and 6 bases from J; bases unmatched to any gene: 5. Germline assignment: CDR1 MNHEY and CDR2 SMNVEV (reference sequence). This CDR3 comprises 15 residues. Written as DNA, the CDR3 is TGTGCCAGCAGTTTACTCGGACAGGGGGCGCATGGCTACACCTTC. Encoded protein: CASSLLGQGAHGYTF.

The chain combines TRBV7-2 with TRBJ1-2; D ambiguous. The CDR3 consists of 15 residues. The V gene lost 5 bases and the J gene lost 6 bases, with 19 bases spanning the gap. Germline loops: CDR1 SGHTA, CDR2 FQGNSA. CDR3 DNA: TGTGCCAGCAGCCAATCCGGGTCCCAAGGGAATGGCTACACCTTC. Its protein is CASSQSGSQGNGYTF.

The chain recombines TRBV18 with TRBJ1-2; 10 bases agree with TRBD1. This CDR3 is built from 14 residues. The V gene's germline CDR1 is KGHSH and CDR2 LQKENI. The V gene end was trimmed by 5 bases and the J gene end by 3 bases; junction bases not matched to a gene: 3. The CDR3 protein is CASSWTGGYYGYTF. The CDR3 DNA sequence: TGTGCCAGCTCATGGACAGGGGGTTACTATGGCTACACCTTC.

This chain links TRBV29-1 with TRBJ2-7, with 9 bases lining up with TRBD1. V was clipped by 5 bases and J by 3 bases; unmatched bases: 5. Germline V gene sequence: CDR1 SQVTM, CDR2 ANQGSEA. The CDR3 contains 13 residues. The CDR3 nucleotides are TGCAGCGTTTTGGAGACAGGGGGCTACGAGCAGTACTTC. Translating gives CSVLETGGYEQYF.

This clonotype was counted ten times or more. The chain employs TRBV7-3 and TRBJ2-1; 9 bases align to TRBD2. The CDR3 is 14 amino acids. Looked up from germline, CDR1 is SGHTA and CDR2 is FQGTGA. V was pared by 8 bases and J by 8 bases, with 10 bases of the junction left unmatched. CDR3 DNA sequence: TGTGCCAGCGGGCTGGCGGGGGGGCTTGATGAGCAGTTCTTC. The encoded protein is CASGLAGGLDEQFF.